The clone carrying this T cell receptor beta chain was detected a few times. Its antigen is undetermined. The sample originates from a study of beta chain features in type 1 diabetes. Study-level points and caveats: Within each of all four CD4+ subsets, Type 1 diabetes patients had TCRB CDR3s that were moderately but significantly shorter.

TCRB transcripts that were expressed got sequenced, as all of the isolated RNA had been reverse transcribed. Some clones are missing from TCRdb's copy, which holds only in-frame ones; the method was immunoSEQ multiplex PCR. The table lists about 660,000 clones, around an eighth of them singletons. Each of the sorted populations had a purity greater than 95%. The TCR was taken from a man aged 18 to 35 with type 1 diabetes. The source material was naive CD4+ T cells from blood.

The CDR3 nucleotides read TGTGCCAGCAGCTGGGGACTACCAAGCACAGATACGCAGTATTTT. This codes for CASSWGLPSTDTQYF. The chain recombines TRBV7-9 with TRBJ2-3, with 7 positions matching TRBD2. V shed 4 bases and J 0 bases; nucleotides not matched to a gene: 4. Germline-derived CDR1 and CDR2 are SEHNR and FQNEAQ (reference sequence). CDR3 length: 15 residues.